This T cell receptor (beta chain) is drawn from a study of blood T cell repertoires in COVID-19. V shed 8 bases and J shed 2 bases, with 9 bases lying between them. CDR3 length: 12 residues. Using immunoSEQ multiplex PCR, the repertoire was profiled, and TCRdb retains in-frame clones only, with some absent. The table shows about 120,000 clones, with roughly 87% occurring only once. V and J are TRBV12-3 or TRBV12-4 and TRBJ2-5; no definite D call. Specimen: peripheral blood. This TCR came from a human donor in a cohort sampled during active COVID-19. The CDR3 DNA follows: TGTGCCAGCTCCGCGGAACAAGAGACCCAGTACTTC. Encoded protein: CASSAEQETQYF.